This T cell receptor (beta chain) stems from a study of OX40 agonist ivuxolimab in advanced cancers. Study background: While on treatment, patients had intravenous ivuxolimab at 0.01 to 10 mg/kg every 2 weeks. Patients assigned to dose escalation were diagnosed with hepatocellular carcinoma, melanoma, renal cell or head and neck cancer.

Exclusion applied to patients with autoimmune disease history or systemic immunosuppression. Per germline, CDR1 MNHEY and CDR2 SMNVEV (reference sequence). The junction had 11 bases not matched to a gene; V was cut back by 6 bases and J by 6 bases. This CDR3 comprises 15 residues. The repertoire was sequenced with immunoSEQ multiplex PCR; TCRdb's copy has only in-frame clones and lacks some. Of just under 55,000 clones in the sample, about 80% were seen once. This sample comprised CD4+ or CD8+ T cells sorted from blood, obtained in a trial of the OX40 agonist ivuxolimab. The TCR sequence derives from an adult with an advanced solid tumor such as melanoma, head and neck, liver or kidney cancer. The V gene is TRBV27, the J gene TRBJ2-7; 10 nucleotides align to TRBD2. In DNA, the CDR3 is TGTGCCAGCAGGGGGAGCGGGAGGGTGATACGCGAGCAGTACTTC. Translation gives CASRGSGRVIREQYF.